This TCR beta chain was captured in a study of identical twins. For this clonotype: Its antigen is unknown.

Study-wide findings and caveats: Less excess twin sharing appeared in beta out-of-frame sequences. Cord blood beta clonotypes that were abundant carried fewer insertions, and memory repertoires showed no such trend.

The CDR3 is 15 residues long. V lost 3 bases and J lost 4, with 15 bases in between. CDR1 and CDR2 from the germline V gene are SGHAT and FQNNGV. The donor group consisted entirely of healthy Caucasians. Template switching added a universal primer site; cDNA carried unique molecular identifiers. TCRdb re-derived calls from the 5' RACE reads in MiXCR, one entry per CDR3 protein. The sample has around 670,000 distinct CDR3 sequences, approximately 6% seen once. The clonotype comes from a man younger than 30 in good health. The source material was naive T cells sorted from blood. The V call is TRBV11-2, the J call TRBJ1-1; weak D call: TRBD1 (5 bases). CDR3 bases: TGTGCCAGCAGCTTGGGGGTGGGCCGAGGCACTGAAGCTTTCTTT. Protein product: CASSLGVGRGTEAFF. The complete variable domain, with remaining parts taken from reference TRBV11-2 and TRBJ1-1, reads EAGVAQSPRYKIIEKRQSVAFWCNPISGHATLYWYQQILGQGPKLLIQFQNNGVVDDSQLPKDRFSAERLKGVDSTLKIQPAKLEDSAVYLCASSLGVGRGTEAFFGQGTRLTVV.